The rows below give T cell receptor beta chains drawn from one sample of a study of identifying expanded T cells in peripheral blood. Produced via immunoSEQ multiplex PCR; TCRdb's table is partial and in-frame only. The sample yields around 47,000 clones, less than 85% seen once. What was sequenced was blood. The origin of the receptors is a person between 18 and 69 years old in good health. Both conserved end residues are part of each CDR3. Fields, in order: J gene, V gene, D gene, clone size, CDR3 DNA, CDR3 protein. The D gene is left open where the match is weak. A clone size is listed for some rows: how often the clone was seen (once, few, many), or a class if it is expanded.

>TRBJ1-4|TRBV9|-|-
TGTGCCAGCAGCCTCCGGGACCTAGCTAATGAAAAACTGTTTTTT
CASSLRDLANEKLFF
>TRBJ1-2|TRBV7-8|-|-
TGTGCCAGCAGCTCCGGAGTACGGGACGGGGAAGGAGGCTACACCTTC
CASSSGVRDGEGGYTF
>TRBJ1-2|TRBV5-6|-|once
TGTGCCAGCAGCTTCGGGGGCACCACCCTATCGGGTGGCTACACCTTC
CASSFGGTTLSGGYTF
>TRBJ2-1|TRBV5-1|-|-
TGCGCCAGCAGCTACGCATCGGGTAGGGCCAATGAGCAGTTCTTC
CASSYASGRANEQFF
>TRBJ2-1|TRBV10-2|-|-
TGCGCCAGCAGGACAAGGGGTCGTTCCCCTGAGCAGTTCTTC
CASRTRGRSPEQFF
>TRBJ1-2|TRBV18|TRBD1|few
TGTGCCAGCTCACCGGACAGGGGGCTTGCTGGCTACACCTTC
CASSPDRGLAGYTF
>TRBJ2-3|TRBV9|-|-
TGTGCCAGCAGCTTTAGCCGTAGCACAGATACGCAGTATTTT
CASSFSRSTDTQYF
>TRBJ2-3|TRBV5-4|-|-
TGTGCCAGCAGCTTGGAGAGCCAGCGGATATCTAGCACAGATACGCAGTATTTT
CASSLESQRISSTDTQYF
>TRBJ2-2|TRBV10-2|-|-
TGCGCCACCAACAAAATAATGTCGGCGAGTGGCACCGGGGAGCTGTTTTTT
CATNKIMSASGTGELFF
>TRBJ2-6|TRBV11-2|TRBD1|-
TGTGCCAGCAGCCGATTTGGACAGGGGGCCTCTGGGGCCAACGTCCTGACTTTC
CASSRFGQGASGANVLTF
>TRBJ2-5|TRBV30|-|few
TGTGCCTGGAGCCGAAGACTAGTCCAGCGGGAGACCCAGTACTTC
CAWSRRLVQRETQYF
>TRBJ1-2|TRBV27|-|-
TGTGCCAGCAGTTTTATCGGGATAGGGGCACAAAAGGACTATGGCTACACCTTC
CASSFIGIGAQKDYGYTF
>TRBJ1-2|TRBV6-5|-|-
TGTGCCAGCAGCTACCGACAGGCGGGTGGCTACACCTTC
CASSYRQAGGYTF
>TRBJ2-3|TRBV7-9|-|-
TGTGCCAGCAGCTTACATCAAGCGAGCACAGATACGCAGTATTTT
CASSLHQASTDTQYF
>TRBJ2-7|TRBV11-2|TRBD2|-
TGTGCCAGCAGCTTAGGGACTAGAGAGCAGTACTTC
CASSLGTREQYF
>TRBJ1-2|TRBV2|-|few
TGTGCCAGCAGTCTACAGGGTATGGGCTACACCTTC
CASSLQGMGYTF
>TRBJ1-2|TRBV6-1|-|-
TGTGCCAGCAGTGAAGCGCATCGGGAGGGGCGGAAGGGCTACACCTTC
CASSEAHREGRKGYTF
>TRBJ1-2|TRBV27|-|-
TGTGCCAGCAGTTACACCGGGACAACCCATGGCTACACCTTC
CASSYTGTTHGYTF
>TRBJ1-6|TRBV10-2|-|-
TGCGCCAGCAGTGAGACTTCGGGAATTGGTAATTCACCCCTCCACTTT
CASSETSGIGNSPLHF
>TRBJ1-2|TRBV29-1|TRBD1|few
TGCAGCGGGAAACTGGGACAGGGGTCGGGTGGCTACACCTTC
CSGKLGQGSGGYTF